Listed below are T cell receptor beta chains from one sample, sequenced in a study of cytomegalovirus exposure and HLA in healthy donors. Assay: immunoSEQ multiplex PCR; the TCRdb copy retains only in-frame clones and omits some. The table has more than 140,000 clones, approximately 84% seen once. Sequenced: PBMCs. The receptor source for this set is a woman aged 40-49 years in good health and CMV-seronegative. Each CDR3 is given with its conserved first and last residue. D genes are given only for firm matches. Clone size is stated in some rows and not others, as once, few, many or a class when expanded.

cdr3_length: 13; clone_size: NA; j_call: TRBJ1-1; v_call: TRBV6-5; d_call: NA; cdr3_aa: CASSDTDNTEAFF; cdr3_nt: TGTGCCAGCAGCGATACAGATAACACTGAAGCTTTCTTT
cdr3_length: 15; clone_size: NA; j_call: TRBJ2-3; v_call: TRBV25-1; d_call: TRBD1; cdr3_aa: CASSARGQGTDTQYF; cdr3_nt: TGTGCCAGCAGTGCTAGGGGGCAAGGCACAGATACGCAGTATTTT
cdr3_length: 13; clone_size: NA; j_call: TRBJ1-1; v_call: TRBV15; d_call: TRBD1; cdr3_aa: CATANRGRPEAFF; cdr3_nt: TGTGCCACCGCGAACAGGGGGCGACCTGAAGCTTTCTTT
cdr3_length: 13; clone_size: NA; j_call: TRBJ2-7; v_call: TRBV29-1; d_call: TRBD2; cdr3_aa: CSVRTSGIYEQYF; cdr3_nt: TGCAGCGTTAGGACTAGCGGGATCTACGAGCAGTACTTC
cdr3_length: 17; clone_size: NA; j_call: TRBJ2-2; v_call: TRBV9; d_call: NA; cdr3_aa: CASSVGDGDWITGELFF; cdr3_nt: TGTGCCAGCAGCGTAGGGGATGGGGACTGGATCACCGGGGAGCTGTTTTTT
cdr3_length: 16; clone_size: NA; j_call: TRBJ2-7; v_call: TRBV27; d_call: NA; cdr3_aa: CASSSRPVLGRSEQYF; cdr3_nt: TGTGCCAGCAGTTCCAGACCGGTGTTGGGGAGGTCGGAGCAGTACTTC
cdr3_length: 15; clone_size: NA; j_call: TRBJ2-7; v_call: TRBV18; d_call: TRBD1; cdr3_aa: CASSPLLRDRYEQYF; cdr3_nt: TGTGCCAGCTCACCATTACTCCGGGACAGGTACGAGCAGTACTTC
cdr3_length: 15; clone_size: NA; j_call: TRBJ2-2; v_call: TRBV14; d_call: NA; cdr3_aa: CASSQDLRATGELFF; cdr3_nt: TGTGCCAGCAGCCAAGACCTAAGAGCCACCGGGGAGCTGTTTTTT
cdr3_length: 18; clone_size: few; j_call: TRBJ2-7; v_call: TRBV5-5; d_call: NA; cdr3_aa: CASSFGEDRPSRSYEQYF; cdr3_nt: TGTGCCAGCAGCTTCGGGGAGGACAGGCCCTCTCGCTCCTACGAGCAGTACTTC
cdr3_length: 15; clone_size: NA; j_call: TRBJ2-7; v_call: TRBV9; d_call: TRBD2; cdr3_aa: CASSAAGTSGYEQYF; cdr3_nt: TGTGCCAGCAGCGCTGCCGGGACTAGCGGGTACGAGCAGTACTTC
cdr3_length: 14; clone_size: NA; j_call: TRBJ2-7; v_call: TRBV7-2; d_call: TRBD1; cdr3_aa: CASSRDRGRNEQYF; cdr3_nt: TGTGCCAGCAGCCGAGACAGGGGGAGGAACGAGCAGTACTTC
cdr3_length: 15; clone_size: NA; j_call: TRBJ1-5; v_call: TRBV2; d_call: TRBD1; cdr3_aa: CASSGEGQGNQPQHF; cdr3_nt: TGTGCCAGCAGCGGGGAAGGACAGGGCAATCAGCCCCAGCATTTT
cdr3_length: 14; clone_size: NA; j_call: TRBJ2-7; v_call: TRBV6-1; d_call: NA; cdr3_aa: CASRKGGSSYEQYF; cdr3_nt: TGTGCCAGCAGGAAGGGGGGGAGCTCCTACGAGCAGTACTTC
cdr3_length: 14; clone_size: NA; j_call: TRBJ1-2; v_call: TRBV6-1; d_call: NA; cdr3_aa: CASSEGTANYGYTF; cdr3_nt: TGTGCCAGCAGTGAAGGGACAGCCAACTATGGCTACACCTTC
cdr3_length: 15; clone_size: NA; j_call: TRBJ1-3; v_call: TRBV28; d_call: NA; cdr3_aa: CASSFTRYSGNTIYF; cdr3_nt: TGTGCCAGCAGTTTCACGAGGTACTCTGGAAACACCATATATTTT
cdr3_length: 13; clone_size: once; j_call: TRBJ1-5; v_call: TRBV27; d_call: NA; cdr3_aa: CASREESNQPQHF; cdr3_nt: TGTGCCAGCAGGGAGGAAAGCAATCAGCCCCAGCATTTT
cdr3_length: 16; clone_size: NA; j_call: TRBJ2-2; v_call: TRBV6-6; d_call: NA; cdr3_aa: CASSYSRGGGTGELFF; cdr3_nt: TGTGCCAGCAGTTACTCGAGGGGAGGGGGCACCGGGGAGCTGTTTTTT
cdr3_length: 15; clone_size: once; j_call: TRBJ1-1; v_call: TRBV4-3; d_call: NA; cdr3_aa: CASSQDAAVNTEAFF; cdr3_nt: TGCGCCAGCAGCCAAGACGCCGCGGTGAACACTGAAGCTTTCTTT
cdr3_length: 13; clone_size: NA; j_call: TRBJ2-1; v_call: TRBV27; d_call: NA; cdr3_aa: CASSSWLAHEQFF; cdr3_nt: TGTGCCAGCAGTTCTTGGCTAGCACATGAGCAGTTCTTC
cdr3_length: 11; clone_size: NA; j_call: TRBJ2-1; v_call: TRBV20-1; d_call: TRBD2; cdr3_aa: CSARAGGLQFF; cdr3_nt: TGCAGTGCTAGAGCGGGAGGGCTGCAGTTCTTC
cdr3_length: 16; clone_size: NA; j_call: TRBJ2-7; v_call: TRBV5-5; d_call: TRBD1; cdr3_aa: CASSLLIRDRDNEQYF; cdr3_nt: TGTGCCAGCAGCTTGCTAATCCGGGACAGGGACAACGAGCAGTACTTC
cdr3_length: 17; clone_size: NA; j_call: TRBJ1-4; v_call: TRBV4-1; d_call: NA; cdr3_aa: CASSQVQRFATNEKLFF; cdr3_nt: TGCGCCAGCAGCCAAGTCCAACGGTTTGCAACTAATGAAAAACTGTTTTTT
cdr3_length: 15; clone_size: NA; j_call: TRBJ2-3; v_call: TRBV4-1; d_call: NA; cdr3_aa: CASSQGLGVPDTQYF; cdr3_nt: TGCGCCAGCAGCCAAGGGCTAGGGGTCCCAGATACGCAGTATTTT
cdr3_length: 17; clone_size: NA; j_call: TRBJ2-7; v_call: TRBV7-9; d_call: TRBD2; cdr3_aa: CASSLTPTPGGQYEQYF; cdr3_nt: TGTGCCAGCAGCTTAACCCCGACACCGGGAGGGCAGTACGAGCAGTACTTC